The 20 T cell receptor beta chains listed next were all sequenced from one sample in a study of cytomegalovirus exposure and HLA in healthy donors (dated by TCRdb to 2017 to 2019). Preparation of the library involved the immunoSEQ multiplex PCR assay. A mixture of 60 forward primers for TCR Vbeta segments and 13 reverse primers for TCR Jbeta segments was used in the multiplex PCR. TCRdb stores this immuneACCESS table with in-frame sequences only. Part of the clones is absent; in the studies checked, under half of the shortfall reflects unresolved V genes, and no reason is known for the rest. For this sample the table gives 170,000 or so clones, of which approximately 80% were detected only once. Of the sample, around 1.9% falls within the top ten clones. The sequencing sample was made of PBMCs. These receptors all come from a man younger than 35 in good health and CMV-seronegative.

This clone has a single count. V gene TRBV9 combines with J gene TRBJ1-1; TRBD1 is a possible D gene (5 bases). The ends were cut back, 0 bases at V and 0 bases at J, with 15 bases in the middle. The CDR3 spans 17 residues. Germline loops: CDR1 SGDLS, CDR2 YYNGEE. CDR3 DNA: TGTGCCAGCAGCGTAGATCCTCAGGGTTTGTTGAACACTGAAGCTTTCTTT. It codes for CASSVDPQGLLNTEAFF. The whole variable domain, filled in from reference TRBV9 and TRBJ1-1, reads DSGVTQTPKHLITATGQRVTLRCSPRSGDLSVYWYQQSLDQGLQFLIQYYNGEERAKGNILERFSAQQFPDLHSELNLSSLELGDSALYFCASSVDPQGLLNTEAFFGQGTRLTVV.

This clone was seen many times. The chain is built from TRBV6-4 and TRBJ1-1, with TRBD1 as a possible D gene (5 bases). The CDR3 totals 15 residues. Trimming pared 2 bases from V and 0 bases from J, leaving 10 bases between. Germline CDR1 reads MRHNA; CDR2 reads SNTAGT. CDR3 coding DNA: TGTGCCAGCAGTGACACAGGAATCCTGAACACTGAAGCTTTCTTT. Amino acids: CASSDTGILNTEAFF.

The J gene is TRBJ2-3, the V gene TRBV10-3; 7 bases match TRBD2. Per the germline V gene, CDR1 is ENHRY and CDR2 is SYGVKD. V gave up 2 bases and J gave up 0 bases; unmatched junction bases: 2. The CDR3 has 15 amino acids. The DNA for the CDR3 is TGTGCCATCAGTGAGGGTAGCGGGAGCACAGATACGCAGTATTTT. Its translation: CAISEGSGSTDTQYF.

This clone was seen a handful of times. The chain joins TRBV5-1 to TRBJ2-5; perhaps TRBD1 as D (6 bases). CDR1 is SGHRS and CDR2 is YFSETQ in the germline V gene. Trimming pared 2 bases from V and 0 bases from J, leaving 8 bases between. The CDR3 covers 14 residues. The CDR3 sequence: CASSFGTNQETQYF. CDR3 coding DNA: TGCGCCAGCAGCTTCGGGACAAACCAAGAGACCCAGTACTTC. Full variable domain (missing parts from reference TRBV5-1 and TRBJ2-5): KAGVTQTPRYLIKTRGQQVTLSCSPISGHRSVSWYQQTPGQGLQFLFEYFSETQRNKGNFPGRFSGRQFSNSRSEMNVSTLELGDSALYLCASSFGTNQETQYFGPGTRLLVL.

The chain combines TRBV18 with TRBJ1-5, with TRBD1 matching 7 bases. Germline V lookup: CDR1 KGHSH, CDR2 LQKENI. Trimming at V came to 2 bases and at J to 10 bases, leaving 11 bases not matched to a gene. The CDR3 runs 15 residues. CDR3 DNA sequence: TGTGCCAGCTCACCAACGGGGACAGCCTTTGATCCCCAGCATTTT. Amino acid sequence: CASSPTGTAFDPQHF.

The chain has TRBV4-2 and TRBJ1-3; D is unresolved. The germline V gene encodes CDR1 LGHNA and CDR2 YNFKEQ. The CDR3 consists of 15 residues. V was clipped by 4 bases and J by 4 bases, with 14 bases between them. In DNA form, the CDR3 reads TGTGCCAGCAGCCCCCAGACTATAACGGGAAACACCATATATTTT. Protein: CASSPQTITGNTIYF.

In its sample, this clone was seen a few times. The rearrangement joins TRBV14 to TRBJ1-6, with TRBD1 as a possible D gene (6 bases). The V and J ends lost 5 bases and 2 bases respectively, with 13 bases between them. CDR3 size: 16 residues. Per the germline V gene, CDR1 is SGHDN and CDR2 is FVKESK. CDR3 sequence (DNA): TGTGCCAGCAGCATCTCTCGGGACACCTATAATTCACCCCTCCACTTT. Amino acids: CASSISRDTYNSPLHF.

This rearrangement joins TRBV15 to TRBJ2-7; TRBD2 agrees at 11 bases. CDR3 size: 15 residues. CDR1 LNHNV and CDR2 YYDKDF come from the germline V gene (reference sequence). The ends lost 4 bases at V and 2 bases at J; junction bases unmatched: 4. CDR3: CATSKIAGGPYEQYF. The CDR3 DNA follows: TGTGCCACCAGCAAGATAGCGGGGGGGCCCTACGAGCAGTACTTC.

The J gene is TRBJ2-1, the V gene TRBV27, with 9 positions matching TRBD2. The V gene end was trimmed by 8 bases and the J gene end by 2 bases; junction bases not matched to a gene: 4. The CDR3 has 14 amino acids. The V gene's germline CDR1 is MNHEY and CDR2 SMNVEV (reference sequence). As DNA, the CDR3 is TGTGCCAGCGCAAGCGGGAGGCCCTACAATGAGCAGTTCTTC. This codes for CASASGRPYNEQFF.

The chain employs TRBV7-2 and TRBJ2-1; 8 bases align to TRBD2. J was trimmed by 10 bases and V by 1 base; bases with no gene match: 6. The germline V gene has CDR1 SGHTA and CDR2 FQGNSA. The CDR3 totals 14 residues. CDR3 in DNA: TGTGCCAGCAGCTTAGGAGCGGGAGAATCGGAGCAGTTCTTC. Translated: CASSLGAGESEQFF.

J is TRBJ1-1 and V is TRBV5-6; 9 positions match TRBD1. V dropped 0 bases and J dropped 6; count of bases not matched to a gene: 0. The CDR3 length is 13 residues. Germline V gene sequence: CDR1 SGHDT, CDR2 YYEEEE. This CDR3 reads CASSLGQGAEAFF. CDR3 nucleotide sequence: TGTGCCAGCAGCTTGGGACAGGGGGCTGAAGCTTTCTTT. Drawing the rest from reference TRBV5-6 and TRBJ1-1, the complete variable domain is DAGVTQSPTHLIKTRGQQVTLRCSPKSGHDTVSWYQQALGQGPQFIFQYYEEEERQRGNFPDRFSGHQFPNYSSELNVNALLLGDSALYLCASSLGQGAEAFFGQGTRLTVV.

The J gene is TRBJ2-7, the V gene TRBV28; 10 bases line up with TRBD2. CDR1 and CDR2 from the germline V gene are MDHEN and SYDVKM. J gave up 7 bases and V 4 bases, and 10 bases lay outside the gene matches. The CDR3 runs 15 residues. The CDR3 protein is CASSWTSGPMREQYF. The CDR3, as DNA: TGTGCCAGCAGTTGGACTAGCGGTCCGATGCGGGAGCAGTACTTC.

This clone appeared once. The J gene is TRBJ2-3, the V gene TRBV7-2; D remains unclear. Germline V gene sequence: CDR1 SGHTA, CDR2 FQGNSA. With 2 bases removed from V and 1 base from J, the gap between germline ends came to 4 bases. This CDR3 contains 13 residues. The CDR3 is CASSLTGTDTQYF. DNA of the CDR3: TGTGCCAGCAGCTTAACAGGCACAGATACGCAGTATTTT.

The chain couples TRBV4-1 to TRBJ2-7; TRBD1 agrees at 7 bases. V trimming: 4 bases; J trimming: 7 bases; junction bases outside the gene matches: 4. This CDR3 region has 12 residues. Germline V CDR1 and CDR2: MGHRA, YSYEKL. In DNA form, the CDR3 reads TGCGCCAGCAGCCCACAGGGGCGGGAGCAGTACTTC. Translation gives CASSPQGREQYF.

The V gene is TRBV29-1, the J gene TRBJ1-5; D gene uncertain. CDR3 length equals 13 residues. CDR1 is SQVTM and CDR2 is ANQGSEA in the germline V gene. V lost 4 bases, J lost 0 bases, and 7 bases lay in between. The DNA for the CDR3 is TGCAGCGTTGGTGAGAATAGCAATCAGCCCCAGCATTTT. Translation gives CSVGENSNQPQHF. Together with reference TRBV29-1 and TRBJ1-5, the CDR3 gives the full variable domain: SAVISQKPSRDICQRGTSLTIQCQVDSQVTMMFWYRQQPGQSLTLIATANQGSEATYESGFVIDKFPISRPNLTFSTLTVSNMSPEDSSIYLCSVGENSNQPQHFGDGTRLSIL.

The V and J genes are TRBV28 and TRBJ1-1, with 10 bases aligning to TRBD1. This CDR3 has 16 amino acids. After removal of 6 bases from V and 4 bases from J, the junction contained 11 bases not matched to a gene. Germline V CDR1 and CDR2: MDHEN, SYDVKM. DNA for the CDR3: TGTGCCAGCAGCACAGGGGGACAGGGGAGTGTCACTGAAGCTTTCTTT. Protein product: CASSTGGQGSVTEAFF.

The V and J genes are TRBV28 and TRBJ2-5; 11 nucleotides match TRBD2. V dropped 2 bases and J dropped 5; count of bases not matched to a gene: 10. This CDR3 comprises 17 residues. Germline CDR1 MDHEN, CDR2 SYDVKM. The CDR3: CASSLRLAGGPRETQYF. CDR3 in DNA: TGTGCCAGCAGTTTACGGCTAGCGGGAGGTCCTAGGGAGACCCAGTACTTC.

The gene calls are TRBV9 and TRBJ2-5, with D tentatively TRBD2 (5 bases). Germline V gene data show CDR1 as SGDLS and CDR2 as YYNGEE. V was shortened by 0 bases and J by 4 bases, with 22 bases between the two germline ends. CDR3 length: 18 amino acids. The CDR3 loop reads CASSVGPSRSHAPETQYF. DNA for the CDR3: TGTGCCAGCAGCGTAGGTCCTAGCCGATCCCATGCCCCAGAGACCCAGTACTTC.

The chain links TRBV7-8 to TRBJ2-7; D might be TRBD1 (6 bases). Germline V lookup: CDR1 SGHVS, CDR2 FQNEAQ. V was cut by 4 bases and J by 0 bases, with 10 bases left in between. The CDR3 runs to 14 residues. As DNA, the CDR3 is TGTGCCAGCAGCTACCGGACAGCCTCCTACGAGCAGTACTTC. Translation: CASSYRTASYEQYF. Supplemented by reference TRBV7-8 and TRBJ2-7, the full variable domain reads GAGVSQSPRYKVAKRGQDVALRCDPISGHVSLFWYQQALGQGPEFLTYFQNEAQLDKSGLPSDRFFAERPEGSVSTLKIQRTQQEDSAVYLCASSYRTASYEQYFGPGTRLTVT.

V usage is TRBV7-6 and J usage is TRBJ1-4; TRBD1 matches 7 bases. The V and J ends lost 2 bases and 8 bases, in that order; junction bases with no gene match: 8. Germline loops: CDR1 SGHVS, CDR2 FNYEAQ. The CDR3 sequence is 15 residues long. The DNA for the CDR3 is TGTGCCAGCAGCTTAAAGGGGGCATACGAGGAAAAACTGTTTTTT. Its protein is CASSLKGAYEEKLFF.